Below, one T cell receptor (beta chain) is given with its context. A much bigger clone sits one base away, suggesting this may be a read error. This sample was included in a study of immune heterogeneity within non-small cell lung tumors. Study information: Among the tumors, 4 were squamous cell carcinomas, about 10 were non-squamous carcinomas and 1 was not otherwise specified.

This CDR3 spans 14 amino acids. Multiplex PCR amplified TCR beta CDR3 with 32 V and 13 J primers. TCRdb used MiXCR to reprocess the multiplex PCR reads, holding one entry per CDR3 protein. The sample records 15,000 or so distinct CDR3 sequences, roughly 30% being singletons. Template input, which was bulk tumor genomic DNA, totaled 450 to 600 ng per sample. Several far-apart biopsies were taken per primary tumor during surgery. The patients were newly diagnosed with non-small cell lung cancer, had not been treated, and had curative surgery. This clonotype was sampled from a man aged 40-50 years with non-small cell lung cancer. The chain combines TRBV12-3 or TRBV12-4 with TRBJ2-2; TRBD2 might be the D (5 bases). Sequencing was carried out using lung tumor tissue. As DNA, the CDR3 is TGTGCCAGCAGTTTCAGCGCTAACACCGGGGAGCCGTTTTTT. Protein product: CASSFSANTGEPFF.